This T cell receptor (beta chain) was identified in a study of T cell changes during pregnancy in multiple sclerosis. This clone turned up a few times. The table came from immunoSEQ multiplex PCR; TCRdb's copy has only in-frame clones and leaves some out. The data show approximately 43,000 clones, 94% seen once. CDR3 length equals 14 residues. Looked up from germline, CDR1 is MDHEN and CDR2 is SYDVKM. Trimming cost V 2 bases and J 2 bases, with 9 bases left between them. V gene TRBV28 combines with J gene TRBJ2-5, with D perhaps matching TRBD2 (5 bases). This receptor was obtained from a female donor with multiple sclerosis, enrolled in a pregnancy study. This material consisted of CD8+ T cells from peripheral blood mononuclear cells, taken in the third trimester of pregnancy. The CDR3 DNA reads as TGTGCCAGCAGTTTACCCCTAGCTCAAGAGACCCAGTACTTC. Translation: CASSLPLAQETQYF.